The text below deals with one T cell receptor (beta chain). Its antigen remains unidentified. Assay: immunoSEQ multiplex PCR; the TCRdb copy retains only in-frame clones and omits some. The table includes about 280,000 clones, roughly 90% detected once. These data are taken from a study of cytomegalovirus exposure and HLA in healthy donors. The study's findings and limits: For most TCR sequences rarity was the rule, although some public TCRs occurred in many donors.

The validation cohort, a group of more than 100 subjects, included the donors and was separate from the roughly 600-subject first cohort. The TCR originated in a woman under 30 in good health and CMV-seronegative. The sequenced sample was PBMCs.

CDR3 coding DNA: TGTGCCAGCAGCTTCACGGTGAGGACGAACACCGGGGAGCTGTTTTTT. It codes for CASSFTVRTNTGELFF. The chain uses TRBV5-6 and TRBJ2-2; D gene ambiguous. V lost 2 bases to trimming and J lost 0 bases, with 11 bases between them. Germline V CDR1 and CDR2: SGHDT, YYEEEE. The CDR3 has 16 residues.